This TCR beta chain is drawn from a study of shared clonotypes between healthy human individuals. Points from the study as a whole: Larger richness was generally estimated for naive than memory subsets. Only blood samples were collected, and tissue repertoires likely differ. Rarefaction analysis demonstrated incomplete sorted-subset sequencing notwithstanding large depth.

Points on this clone: Its antigen is as yet unknown.

Genomic DNA from each subset was divided evenly over several immunoSEQ plates. The repertoire was sequenced with immunoSEQ multiplex PCR; TCRdb's copy has only in-frame clones and lacks some. Found here are 550,000 to 850,000 clones, 74% of them singletons; the top ten hold approximately 1.7%. The specimen was memory CD4+ T cells sorted from blood. Subset denoted: CD45RA-negative fraction. This receptor was identified in a woman in her twenties or thirties in good health.

CDR3 amino acids: CASSSQGLGYTF. CDR3 DNA sequence: TGTGCCAGCAGCTCCCAGGGTTTGGGCTACACCTTC. The rearrangement links TRBV5-6 to TRBJ1-2; TRBD1 might be the D (5 bases). Per germline, CDR1 SGHDT and CDR2 YYEEEE. The CDR3 spans 12 residues. V was pared by 3 bases and J by 8 bases, with 11 bases between. Looking up the rest from reference TRBV5-6 and TRBJ1-2 gives the full variable domain: DAGVTQSPTHLIKTRGQQVTLRCSPKSGHDTVSWYQQALGQGPQFIFQYYEEEERQRGNFPDRFSGHQFPNYSSELNVNALLLGDSALYLCASSSQGLGYTFGSGTRLTVV.